This is a list of T cell receptor beta chains from one sample in a study of blood T cell repertoires in COVID-19. Sequencing used immunoSEQ multiplex PCR; TCRdb keeps in-frame clones, though not all of them. The data hold 150,000 or so clones, with around 85% observed a single time. Sequencing input: peripheral blood. The receptors were gathered from a woman aged 55-70 years with COVID-19, enrolled during active disease. CDR3s include the opening cysteine and the closing phenylalanine or tryptophan. The D gene is left open where the match is weak. Size tells how often a clone was seen (once, few, many) or the class of an expanded clone, and some rows leave it out.

d_call: TRBD1
j_call: TRBJ2-2
clone_size: -
v_call: TRBV4-3
cdr3_aa: CASSQEAGTGRNKKTGELFF
cdr3_nt: TGCGCCAGCAGCCAAGAGGCCGGGACAGGGAGGAATAAGAAGACCGGGGAGCTGTTTTTT

d_call: -
j_call: TRBJ1-2
clone_size: -
v_call: TRBV18
cdr3_aa: CASSPLQGNYGYTF
cdr3_nt: TGTGCCAGCTCACCATTGCAGGGGAACTATGGCTACACCTTC

d_call: TRBD2
j_call: TRBJ2-2
clone_size: few
v_call: TRBV5-4
cdr3_aa: CASSLGLAGNTGELFF
cdr3_nt: TGTGCCAGCAGCTTGGGGCTAGCGGGAAACACCGGGGAGCTGTTTTTT

d_call: TRBD2
j_call: TRBJ2-3
clone_size: -
v_call: TRBV7-9
cdr3_aa: CASSLVGGGDTQYF
cdr3_nt: TGTGCCAGCAGCTTAGTCGGGGGAGGGGATACGCAGTATTTT

d_call: TRBD1
j_call: TRBJ2-7
clone_size: -
v_call: TRBV19
cdr3_aa: CASRDRGPQYF
cdr3_nt: TGTGCCAGTAGGGACAGGGGGCCACAGTACTTC

d_call: -
j_call: TRBJ1-3
clone_size: -
v_call: TRBV5-1
cdr3_aa: CASSLDDSSGNTIYF
cdr3_nt: TGCGCCAGCAGCTTGGATGACAGCTCTGGAAACACCATATATTTT

d_call: TRBD1
j_call: TRBJ2-3
clone_size: -
v_call: TRBV5-4
cdr3_aa: CASSLARGITTDTQYF
cdr3_nt: TGTGCCAGCAGCTTGGCCAGGGGGATTACAACAGATACGCAGTATTTT

d_call: TRBD1
j_call: TRBJ2-3
clone_size: -
v_call: TRBV18
cdr3_aa: CASSHSRGQGGRTDTQYF
cdr3_nt: TGTGCCAGCTCCCACAGCCGGGGACAGGGGGGTCGCACAGATACGCAGTATTTT

d_call: TRBD2
j_call: TRBJ2-1
clone_size: once
v_call: TRBV5-1
cdr3_aa: CASSWAGGNNEQFF
cdr3_nt: TGCGCCAGCAGCTGGGCGGGGGGAAACAATGAGCAGTTCTTC

d_call: -
j_call: TRBJ1-3
clone_size: -
v_call: TRBV9
cdr3_aa: CASSVVPGFGNTIYF
cdr3_nt: TGTGCCAGCAGCGTAGTTCCAGGGTTCGGAAACACCATATATTTT

d_call: TRBD1
j_call: TRBJ1-1
clone_size: -
v_call: TRBV19
cdr3_aa: CASTSSTGRNTEAFF
cdr3_nt: TGTGCCAGTACATCGTCGACAGGGAGGAACACTGAAGCTTTCTTT

d_call: -
j_call: TRBJ1-1
clone_size: -
v_call: TRBV7-2
cdr3_aa: CASSLVGILGAFF
cdr3_nt: TGTGCCAGCAGCTTAGTGGGCATCCTCGGAGCTTTCTTT

d_call: TRBD2
j_call: TRBJ2-3
clone_size: -
v_call: TRBV10-1
cdr3_aa: CASSGAWGRGGQGDTQYF
cdr3_nt: TGCGCCAGCAGTGGGGCCTGGGGTCGCGGGGGGCAGGGAGATACGCAGTATTTT

d_call: -
j_call: TRBJ1-1
clone_size: -
v_call: TRBV7-9
cdr3_aa: CASRARVGTEAFF
cdr3_nt: TGTGCCAGCAGGGCCAGGGTGGGGACTGAAGCTTTCTTT

d_call: -
j_call: TRBJ1-5
clone_size: -
v_call: TRBV9
cdr3_aa: CASNRGGANNQPQHF
cdr3_nt: TGTGCCAGCAATCGCGGGGGGGCCAACAATCAGCCCCAGCATTTT

d_call: -
j_call: TRBJ1-5
clone_size: -
v_call: TRBV19
cdr3_aa: CASSMWGGSNQPQHF
cdr3_nt: TGTGCCAGTAGTATGTGGGGGGGTAGCAATCAGCCCCAGCATTTT

d_call: -
j_call: TRBJ1-3
clone_size: -
v_call: TRBV5-1
cdr3_aa: CASSTQHRDSGNTIYF
cdr3_nt: TGCGCCAGCAGCACGCAACACAGAGACTCTGGAAACACCATATATTTT

d_call: -
j_call: TRBJ2-7
clone_size: -
v_call: TRBV25-1
cdr3_aa: CASSDPSTSYYEQYF
cdr3_nt: TGTGCCAGCAGTGATCCTTCCACTTCCTACTACGAGCAGTACTTC

d_call: TRBD1
j_call: TRBJ2-1
clone_size: -
v_call: TRBV12-5
cdr3_aa: CASGDRGRRDEQFF
cdr3_nt: TGTGCTAGTGGGGACAGGGGGCGGAGGGATGAGCAGTTCTTC

d_call: -
j_call: TRBJ1-3
clone_size: -
v_call: TRBV15
cdr3_aa: CATSRDEGNTIYF
cdr3_nt: TGTGCCACCAGCAGAGATGAGGGAAACACCATATATTTT

d_call: -
j_call: TRBJ2-7
clone_size: -
v_call: TRBV5-8
cdr3_aa: CASSLGQGGVDEQYF
cdr3_nt: TGTGCCAGCAGCTTGGGGCAGGGAGGAGTAGACGAGCAGTACTTC

d_call: TRBD2
j_call: TRBJ2-1
clone_size: once
v_call: TRBV19
cdr3_aa: CASSMVAGGPYEQFF
cdr3_nt: TGTGCCAGTAGTATGGTGGCGGGGGGGCCCTATGAGCAGTTCTTC

d_call: TRBD2
j_call: TRBJ2-1
clone_size: -
v_call: TRBV4-2
cdr3_aa: CASSQEKRGGYNEQFF
cdr3_nt: TGTGCCAGCAGCCAAGAAAAGCGGGGGGGCTACAATGAGCAGTTCTTC

d_call: -
j_call: TRBJ1-2
clone_size: -
v_call: TRBV30
cdr3_aa: CAWSMAAGDYGYTF
cdr3_nt: TGTGCCTGGAGTATGGCGGCAGGGGACTATGGCTACACCTTC

d_call: -
j_call: TRBJ1-5
clone_size: -
v_call: TRBV27
cdr3_aa: CASSFNPGVSNQPQHF
cdr3_nt: TGTGCCAGCAGTTTCAACCCAGGGGTTAGCAATCAGCCCCAGCATTTT

d_call: -
j_call: TRBJ2-3
clone_size: -
v_call: TRBV19
cdr3_aa: CASSIGQGSTDTQYF
cdr3_nt: TGTGCCAGTAGTATAGGTCAGGGGAGTACAGATACGCAGTATTTT

d_call: -
j_call: TRBJ1-5
clone_size: once
v_call: TRBV27
cdr3_aa: CASSLQPGGLPQHF
cdr3_nt: TGTGCCAGCAGTTTACAACCGGGGGGGCTGCCCCAGCATTTT

d_call: -
j_call: TRBJ1-5
clone_size: many
v_call: TRBV25-1
cdr3_aa: CASTGQPGEPQHF
cdr3_nt: TGTGCCAGCACAGGACAGCCCGGAGAGCCCCAGCATTTT

d_call: TRBD1
j_call: TRBJ1-1
clone_size: few
v_call: TRBV11-2
cdr3_aa: CASSRGTGGVMNTEAFF
cdr3_nt: TGTGCCAGCAGCCGCGGGACAGGGGGAGTGATGAACACTGAAGCTTTCTTT

d_call: TRBD1
j_call: TRBJ1-1
clone_size: -
v_call: TRBV6-5
cdr3_aa: CASNPTGTAYTEAFF
cdr3_nt: TGTGCCAGCAACCCTACCGGGACAGCCTACACTGAAGCTTTCTTT

d_call: -
j_call: TRBJ1-4
clone_size: -
v_call: TRBV2
cdr3_aa: CASSPPGATNEKLFF
cdr3_nt: TGTGCCAGCAGCCCGCCAGGGGCAACTAATGAAAAACTGTTTTTT

d_call: -
j_call: TRBJ1-3
clone_size: -
v_call: TRBV19
cdr3_aa: CASRILSTIYF
cdr3_nt: TGTGCCAGTAGAATCCTTTCGACCATATATTTT

d_call: -
j_call: TRBJ1-2
clone_size: -
v_call: TRBV27
cdr3_aa: CASSFDRWYGYTF
cdr3_nt: TGTGCCAGCAGTTTCGACAGATGGTATGGCTACACCTTC

d_call: TRBD1
j_call: TRBJ1-6
clone_size: -
v_call: TRBV6-6
cdr3_aa: CASAQGGSSYNSPLHF
cdr3_nt: TGTGCCAGCGCTCAGGGGGGCAGCTCCTATAATTCACCCCTCCACTTT

d_call: -
j_call: TRBJ2-1
clone_size: -
v_call: TRBV7-2
cdr3_aa: CASSRLSYNEQFF
cdr3_nt: TGTGCCAGCAGCAGACTCTCCTACAATGAGCAGTTCTTC

d_call: -
j_call: TRBJ1-2
clone_size: many
v_call: TRBV2
cdr3_aa: CASSYNRDGYTF
cdr3_nt: TGTGCCAGCAGCTACAACAGGGATGGCTACACCTTC

d_call: -
j_call: TRBJ1-5
clone_size: -
v_call: TRBV10-3
cdr3_aa: CAISESESQPQHF
cdr3_nt: TGTGCCATCAGTGAGTCCGAGAGCCAGCCCCAGCATTTT

d_call: -
j_call: TRBJ1-6
clone_size: -
v_call: TRBV9
cdr3_aa: CASSVAGHFNSPLHF
cdr3_nt: TGTGCCAGCAGCGTAGCCGGACACTTCAATTCACCCCTCCACTTT

d_call: -
j_call: TRBJ1-5
clone_size: -
v_call: TRBV2
cdr3_aa: CASSYVNQPQHF
cdr3_nt: TGTGCCAGCAGCTATGTTAATCAGCCCCAGCATTTT

d_call: -
j_call: TRBJ1-1
clone_size: -
v_call: TRBV4-1
cdr3_aa: CASSRNRENTEAFF
cdr3_nt: TGCGCCAGCAGCCGAAACAGGGAGAACACTGAAGCTTTCTTT

d_call: TRBD1
j_call: TRBJ1-1
clone_size: -
v_call: TRBV6-5
cdr3_aa: CASRSGGTEAFF
cdr3_nt: TGTGCCAGCAGATCAGGGGGAACTGAAGCTTTCTTT

d_call: -
j_call: TRBJ1-3
clone_size: -
v_call: TRBV3-1/TRBV3-2
cdr3_aa: CASSQVPGAGGNTIYF
cdr3_nt: TGTGCCAGCAGCCAAGTTCCGGGAGCAGGAGGAAACACCATATATTTT

d_call: -
j_call: TRBJ1-2
clone_size: -
v_call: TRBV5-4
cdr3_aa: CAGVHPGGYTF
cdr3_nt: TGTGCGGGAGTGCACCCGGGTGGCTACACCTTC

d_call: -
j_call: TRBJ1-2
clone_size: -
v_call: TRBV10-3
cdr3_aa: CAFRAGNYGYTF
cdr3_nt: TGTGCCTTTAGGGCGGGTAACTATGGCTACACCTTC

d_call: -
j_call: TRBJ2-1
clone_size: -
v_call: TRBV12-3/TRBV12-4
cdr3_aa: CAASRGGSEQFF
cdr3_nt: TGTGCCGCCAGCAGAGGCGGGTCTGAGCAGTTCTTC

d_call: TRBD1
j_call: TRBJ1-4
clone_size: -
v_call: TRBV3-1/TRBV3-2
cdr3_aa: CASSQVSEGAEEKLFF
cdr3_nt: TGTGCCAGCAGCCAAGTCTCCGAGGGGGCGGAGGAAAAACTGTTTTTT

d_call: -
j_call: TRBJ1-4
clone_size: -
v_call: TRBV12-3/TRBV12-4
cdr3_aa: CASSPGGKLFF
cdr3_nt: TGTGCCAGCAGCCCAGGTGGAAAACTGTTTTTT

d_call: TRBD1
j_call: TRBJ2-7
clone_size: -
v_call: TRBV11-2
cdr3_aa: CASSSQGASEQYF
cdr3_nt: TGTGCCAGCAGCTCGCAGGGGGCCAGCGAGCAGTACTTC

d_call: TRBD1
j_call: TRBJ2-7
clone_size: few
v_call: TRBV6-6
cdr3_aa: CASSSRTGLEQYF
cdr3_nt: TGTGCCAGCAGTTCCCGGACAGGGCTCGAGCAGTACTTC

d_call: TRBD1
j_call: TRBJ2-7
clone_size: -
v_call: TRBV2
cdr3_aa: CASSEEVGQVHEQYF
cdr3_nt: TGTGCCAGCAGTGAAGAGGTGGGACAGGTCCACGAGCAGTACTTC

d_call: TRBD1
j_call: TRBJ2-7
clone_size: -
v_call: TRBV6-2/TRBV6-3
cdr3_aa: CASSYSGQGSYEQYF
cdr3_nt: TGTGCCAGCAGTTACTCGGGACAGGGCTCCTACGAGCAGTACTTC

d_call: -
j_call: TRBJ1-1
clone_size: -
v_call: TRBV19
cdr3_aa: CASNPGVLTEAFF
cdr3_nt: TGTGCCAGTAATCCAGGGGTATTGACTGAAGCTTTCTTT

d_call: -
j_call: TRBJ1-6
clone_size: -
v_call: TRBV7-8
cdr3_aa: CASSGGQLSPLHF
cdr3_nt: TGTGCCAGCAGCGGTGGACAGCTCTCACCCCTCCACTTT

d_call: -
j_call: TRBJ2-7
clone_size: once
v_call: TRBV14
cdr3_aa: CASSPLGGELREQYF
cdr3_nt: TGTGCCAGCAGCCCTCTTGGCGGGGAGTTACGCGAGCAGTACTTC

d_call: -
j_call: TRBJ2-4
clone_size: -
v_call: TRBV28
cdr3_aa: CASATGFRNIQYF
cdr3_nt: TGTGCCAGTGCGACAGGCTTCAGGAACATTCAGTACTTC

d_call: -
j_call: TRBJ1-1
clone_size: once
v_call: TRBV25-1
cdr3_aa: CASSPLRGGNTEAFF
cdr3_nt: TGTGCCAGCAGTCCTCTGCGCGGAGGGAACACTGAAGCTTTCTTT

d_call: TRBD1
j_call: TRBJ2-5
clone_size: -
v_call: TRBV19
cdr3_aa: CASSIRQGVPGQETQYF
cdr3_nt: TGTGCCAGTAGTATAAGACAGGGGGTCCCGGGGCAAGAGACCCAGTACTTC

d_call: -
j_call: TRBJ1-1
clone_size: -
v_call: TRBV27
cdr3_aa: CASSLRGNTEAFF
cdr3_nt: TGTGCCAGCAGTTTAAGAGGCAACACTGAAGCTTTCTTT